This paragraph reports one TCR beta chain. Using immunoSEQ multiplex PCR, the repertoire was profiled, and TCRdb retains in-frame clones only, with some absent. The top ten hold 7.9% of the sample, which has roughly 120,000 clones, roughly 80% seen once. Germline V lookup: CDR1 SNHLY, CDR2 FYNNEI. Trimming cost V 5 bases and J 1 base, with 14 bases left between them. The CDR3 is made up of 15 amino acids. This sample is drawn from a study of blood T cell repertoires in COVID-19. Sequencing was done on a sample of peripheral blood. The source of this sequence is a man in his 70s with acute or convalescent COVID-19. The rearrangement joins TRBV2 to TRBJ1-1, with D possibly being TRBD1 (5 bases). CDR3 region: CASSSRLTANTEAFF. The CDR3 DNA reads TGTGCCAGCAGTTCGCGACTGACAGCGAACACTGAAGCTTTCTTT. The full variable domain, completed using reference TRBV2 and TRBJ1-1, is EPEVTQTPSHQVTQMGQEVILRCVPISNHLYFYWYRQILGQKVEFLVSFYNNEISEKSEIFDDQFSVERPDGSNFTLKIRSTKLEDSAMYFCASSSRLTANTEAFFGQGTRLTVV.